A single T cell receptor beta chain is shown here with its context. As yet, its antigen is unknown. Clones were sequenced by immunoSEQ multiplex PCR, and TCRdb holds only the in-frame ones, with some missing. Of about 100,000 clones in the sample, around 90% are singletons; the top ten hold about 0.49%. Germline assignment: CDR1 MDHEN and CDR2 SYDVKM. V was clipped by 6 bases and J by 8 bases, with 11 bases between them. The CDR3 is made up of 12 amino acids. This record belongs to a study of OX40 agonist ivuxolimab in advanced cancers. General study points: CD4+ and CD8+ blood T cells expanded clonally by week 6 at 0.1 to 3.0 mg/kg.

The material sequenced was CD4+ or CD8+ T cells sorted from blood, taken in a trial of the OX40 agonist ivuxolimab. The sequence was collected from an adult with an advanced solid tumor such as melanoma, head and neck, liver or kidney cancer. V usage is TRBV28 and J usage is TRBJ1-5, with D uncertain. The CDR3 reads CASRTMKEPQHF. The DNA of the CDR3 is TGTGCCAGCAGGACCATGAAGGAGCCCCAGCATTTT.